The source of this T cell receptor (beta chain) is a study of human T cells and chemical hapten exposure. TCRdb analysed the RACE reads with MiXCR anew, one entry per CDR3 protein. The repertoire holds 65,000 to 95,000 distinct CDR3 sequences, with 10% to 15% as singletons. CDR1 MNHEY and CDR2 SVGAGI come from the germline V gene. The CDR3 totals 17 residues. V gave up 2 bases and J gave up 2 bases; unmatched junction bases: 6. Time point here: patch test 1, 2 weeks after DPC sensitization. As to treatment: therapeutic diphenylcyclopropenone sensitization with weekly scalp DPC. Blood was drawn before each patch test was applied. In this sample, this clonotype turned up a few times.

This clonotype originated in an older woman with alopecia areata. Some clones in this sample may be carry-over from other donors' samples. This chain uses TRBV6-5 with TRBJ2-6; 7 nucleotides align to TRBD1. The specimen was whole blood, collected in connection with sensitization to the hapten diphenylcyclopropenone (DPC). The CDR3 coding sequence is TGTGCCAGCAGTTACATCTTTACAGGGGCTGGGGCCAACGTCCTGACTTTC. Translated, it gives CASSYIFTGAGANVLTF.